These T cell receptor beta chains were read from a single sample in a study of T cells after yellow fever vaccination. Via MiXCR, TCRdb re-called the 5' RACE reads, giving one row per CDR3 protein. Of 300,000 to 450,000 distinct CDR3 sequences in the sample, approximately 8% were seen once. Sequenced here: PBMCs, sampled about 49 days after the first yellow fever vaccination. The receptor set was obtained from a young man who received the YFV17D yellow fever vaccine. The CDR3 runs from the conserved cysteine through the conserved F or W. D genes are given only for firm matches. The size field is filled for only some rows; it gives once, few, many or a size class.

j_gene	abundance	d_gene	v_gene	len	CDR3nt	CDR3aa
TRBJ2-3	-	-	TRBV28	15	TGTGCCAGCAGTTTAACAGGACTTAGCACAGATACGCAGTATTTT	CASSLTGLSTDTQYF
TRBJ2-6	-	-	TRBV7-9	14	TGTGCCAGCAGCTTGGGGCCTGGGGCCAACGTCCTGACTTTC	CASSLGPGANVLTF
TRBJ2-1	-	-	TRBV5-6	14	TGTGCCAGGAGCCCGGGGCTCAGCCGGGATGAGCAGTTCTTC	CARSPGLSRDEQFF
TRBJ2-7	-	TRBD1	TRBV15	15	TGTGCCACCAGCAGTGACAGGGCCCCCATCTACGAGCAGTACTTC	CATSSDRAPIYEQYF
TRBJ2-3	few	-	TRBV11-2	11	TGTGCCAGCAGCGCGGCGGATACGCAGTATTTT	CASSAADTQYF
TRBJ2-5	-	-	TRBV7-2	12	TGTGCCAGCAGCATCCCGCGTGAGACCCAGTACTTC	CASSIPRETQYF
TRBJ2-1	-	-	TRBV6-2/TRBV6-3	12	TGTGCCAGCACCTGGGGATTGGATGAGCAGTTCTTC	CASTWGLDEQFF
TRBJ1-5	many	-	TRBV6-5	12	TGTGCCAGCAGTTACTCGGGGCAGCCCCAGCATTTT	CASSYSGQPQHF
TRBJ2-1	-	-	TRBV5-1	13	TGCGCCAGCAGGAGAACTAGTCTCAATGAGCAGTTCTTC	CASRRTSLNEQFF
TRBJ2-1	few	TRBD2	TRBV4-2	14	TGTGCCAGCAGCCCGGGACTAGCGGGGGGGCCGGAGTTCTTC	CASSPGLAGGPEFF
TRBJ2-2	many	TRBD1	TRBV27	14	TGTGCCAGCAGGGGGACAGCTAACACCGGGGAGCTGTTTTTT	CASRGTANTGELFF
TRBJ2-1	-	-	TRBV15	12	TGTGCCACCAGCGAGAGGGCCGGAGAGCAGTTCTTC	CATSERAGEQFF
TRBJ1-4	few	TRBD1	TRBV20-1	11	TGCAGTGCTAGAGTATCGGGACAGGGAGTTTTT	CSARVSGQGVF
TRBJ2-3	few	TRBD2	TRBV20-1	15	TGCAGTGCCATCGTTCAGCGGGGGGGCACAGATACGCAGTATTTT	CSAIVQRGGTDTQYF
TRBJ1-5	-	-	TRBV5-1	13	TGCGCCAGCAGCTTTGACCCCAATCAGCCCCAGCATTTT	CASSFDPNQPQHF
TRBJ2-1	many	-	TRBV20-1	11	TGCAGTGCTAGAGAATACAATGAGCAGTTCTTC	CSAREYNEQFF
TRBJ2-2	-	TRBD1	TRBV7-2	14	TGTGCCAGCTGCAGGACAGGATACACCGGGGAGCTGTTTTTT	CASCRTGYTGELFF
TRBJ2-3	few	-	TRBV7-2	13	TGTGCCAGCAGCCGGGACTTCACAGATACGCAGTATTTT	CASSRDFTDTQYF
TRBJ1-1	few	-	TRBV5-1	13	TGCGCCACCCTCAGGGTCTTGAACACTGAAGCTTTCTTT	CATLRVLNTEAFF
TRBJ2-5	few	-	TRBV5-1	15	TGCGCCAGCAGCCATAAATGGGCGGATCAAGAGACCCAGTACTTC	CASSHKWADQETQYF
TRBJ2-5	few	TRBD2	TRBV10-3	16	TGTGCCATCAGTGAGTCGACGGGGGGAAGTGGGGAGACCCAGTACTTC	CAISESTGGSGETQYF
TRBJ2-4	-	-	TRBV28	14	TGTGCCAGCAGTTTTCGGGACGATCGAAACATTCAGTACTTC	CASSFRDDRNIQYF
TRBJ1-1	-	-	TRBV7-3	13	TGTGCCAGCAGCTCGGTGGAGGGCACTGAAGCTTTCTTT	CASSSVEGTEAFF
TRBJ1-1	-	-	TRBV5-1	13	TGCGCCAGCAGCTTCGTGGCGAACACTGAAGCTTTCTTT	CASSFVANTEAFF
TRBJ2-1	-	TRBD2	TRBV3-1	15	TGTGCCAGCAGCCAAGTAGCGGGCTGGTGGAATGAGCAGTTCTTC	CASSQVAGWWNEQFF
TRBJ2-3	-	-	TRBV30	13	TGTGCCTGGGACATGCTAGGCGGAGATACGCAGTATTTT	CAWDMLGGDTQYF
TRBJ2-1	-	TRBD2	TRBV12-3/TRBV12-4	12	TGTGCCAGCAATCACGGGGGGAATGAGCAGTTCTTC	CASNHGGNEQFF
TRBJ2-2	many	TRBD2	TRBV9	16	TGTGCCAGCAGCGTACTAGCGGGGGGGAACACCGGGGAGCTGTTTTTT	CASSVLAGGNTGELFF
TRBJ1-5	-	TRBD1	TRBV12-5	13	TGTGCTAGTGGGGACAGGAGGTATCAGCCCCAGCATTTT	CASGDRRYQPQHF
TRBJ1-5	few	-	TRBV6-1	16	TGTGCCAGCAGTCCGCGGACGAACCTGGGCAATCAGCCCCAGCATTTT	CASSPRTNLGNQPQHF
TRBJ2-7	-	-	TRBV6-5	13	TGTGCCAGCAGTTACTCGAATACGGGTTTGAAGTACTTC	CASSYSNTGLKYF
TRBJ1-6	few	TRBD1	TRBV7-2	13	TGTGCCAGCAGCGGGGACAGATATTCACCCCTCCACTTT	CASSGDRYSPLHF
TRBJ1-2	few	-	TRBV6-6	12	TGTGCCAGCACCCGACAGGCGGGCGGCTACACCTTC	CASTRQAGGYTF
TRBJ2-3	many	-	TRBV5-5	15	TGTGCCAGCAGCATACCTCGGGGGACCACAGATACGCAGTATTTT	CASSIPRGTTDTQYF
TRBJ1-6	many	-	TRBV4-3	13	TGCGCCAGCAGCCAAGTTTATAATTCACCCCTCCACTTT	CASSQVYNSPLHF
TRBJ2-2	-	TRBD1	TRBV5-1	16	TGCGCCAGCAGCTCGACAGGGGGCAAGGTGGCCGGGGAGCTGTTTTTT	CASSSTGGKVAGELFF
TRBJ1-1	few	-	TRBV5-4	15	TGTGCCAGCAGCTTGGAACAACCGGCTTCGAGTGAAGCTTTCTTT	CASSLEQPASSEAFF
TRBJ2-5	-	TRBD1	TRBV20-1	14	TGCAGTGCTAGAGATCGACAGGGGCCAGAGACCCAGTACTTC	CSARDRQGPETQYF
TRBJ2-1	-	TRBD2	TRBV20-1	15	TGCAGTGCCCCCAGTGGAGAAAGCGGGGTTTATCAGCAGTTCTTC	CSAPSGESGVYQQFF
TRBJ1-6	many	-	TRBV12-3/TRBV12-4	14	TGTGCCAGCAGTTTGGAGGCCGATAATTCACCCCTCCACTTT	CASSLEADNSPLHF
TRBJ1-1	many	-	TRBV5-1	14	TGCGCCAGCAGCTTGGGGCAGGATAACACTGAAGCTTTCTTT	CASSLGQDNTEAFF
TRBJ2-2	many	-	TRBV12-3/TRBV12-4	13	TGTGCCAGCAGTACCCGAGGGTCCGGGGAGCTGTTTTTT	CASSTRGSGELFF
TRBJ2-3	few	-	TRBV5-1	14	TGCGCCAGCAGCTTGGCTGCTGAGACAGATACGCAGTATTTT	CASSLAAETDTQYF
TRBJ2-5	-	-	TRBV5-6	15	TGTGCCAGCAGCTTTGGTTATAGGACACGAGAGACCCAGTACTTC	CASSFGYRTRETQYF
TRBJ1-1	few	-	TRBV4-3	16	TGCGCCAGCAGCCAAGCGTGGCGGGCAGGGAACACTGAAGCTTTCTTT	CASSQAWRAGNTEAFF
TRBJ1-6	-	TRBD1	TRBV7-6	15	TGTGCCAGCAGCTTACAGGGGGAATATAATTCACCCCTCCACTTT	CASSLQGEYNSPLHF
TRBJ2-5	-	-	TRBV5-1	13	TGCGCCAGCAGCTTGTGGCTTCGTGAGACCCAGTACTTC	CASSLWLRETQYF
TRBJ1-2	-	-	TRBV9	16	TGTGCCAGCAGCGTTGTGATTACCGGGACGGCTGACACCTACACCTTC	CASSVVITGTADTYTF
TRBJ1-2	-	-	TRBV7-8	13	TGTGCCAGCAGCGAACATAATAACTATGGCTACACCTTC	CASSEHNNYGYTF
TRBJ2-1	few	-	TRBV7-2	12	TGTGCCAGCAGCGATTTAAGCAATGAGCAGTTCTTC	CASSDLSNEQFF
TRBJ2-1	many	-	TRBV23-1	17	TGCGCCAGCACCCAAACTAAACCGGGACCAAACTACAATGAGCAGTTCTTC	CASTQTKPGPNYNEQFF